The entry below describes one T cell receptor beta chain. Its antigen is unidentified. The sample comes from a study of graft-versus-host responses after intestinal transplantation. The table came from immunoSEQ multiplex PCR; TCRdb's copy has only in-frame clones and leaves some out. The sample includes over 90,000 clones, 90% to 95% of them seen just once. This CDR3 contains 16 residues. Trimming took 5 bases from V and 1 from J; bases not matched to a gene: 3. Germline assignment: CDR1 SEHNR and CDR2 FQNEAQ (reference sequence). This material consisted of unstimulated CD8+ T cells sorted from spleen or lymph node cells, taken before intestinal transplant. This sequence was found in a human donor who received an intestinal transplant. The rearrangement links TRBV7-9 to TRBJ2-4, with 12 bases identical to TRBD1. CDR3 DNA: TGTGCCAGCAGCCCCGGGACAGGGGGCGCCAAAAACATTCAGTACTTC. Translated, it gives CASSPGTGGAKNIQYF.